Listed here is a single T cell receptor (beta chain). What it binds is unknown. The same CDR3 arises from other DNA sequences in this sample as well. J gave up 3 bases and V 5 bases, and 10 bases lay outside the gene matches. CDR1 is SEHNR and CDR2 is FQNEAQ in the germline V gene (reference sequence). CDR3 length equals 15 residues. The data were taken from a study of radiotherapy plus CTLA-4 blockade in lung cancer. Background on the study: Disease control was achieved by roughly 32% of patients, and objective responses by 18%. Notes on the study in general: The study found tumor-derived TCR clones expanded in blood after radiotherapy plus ipilimumab. Early blood T cell clone dynamics, with interferon-beta, were reported to best predict response.

Focal radiation plus CTLA-4 blockade with ipilimumab was given to patients with chemo-refractory metastatic non-small-cell lung cancer. TCRdb's table, derived via immunoSEQ multiplex PCR, lists solely in-frame clones and lacks some. This sample yields fewer than 50,000 clones, of which roughly 60% are seen a single time; around a sixth belongs to the top ten. The chain uses TRBV7-9 and TRBJ2-7; 7 bases match TRBD1. The sample here was peripheral blood, taken from a patient treated with radiotherapy plus ipilimumab. This TCR was recovered from a human donor with non-small cell lung cancer who had a partial response to radiotherapy plus ipilimumab. In DNA, the CDR3 is TGTGCCAGCAGCCCACCCTTCCGACAGGGCTACGAGCAGTACTTC. Translating gives CASSPPFRQGYEQYF.